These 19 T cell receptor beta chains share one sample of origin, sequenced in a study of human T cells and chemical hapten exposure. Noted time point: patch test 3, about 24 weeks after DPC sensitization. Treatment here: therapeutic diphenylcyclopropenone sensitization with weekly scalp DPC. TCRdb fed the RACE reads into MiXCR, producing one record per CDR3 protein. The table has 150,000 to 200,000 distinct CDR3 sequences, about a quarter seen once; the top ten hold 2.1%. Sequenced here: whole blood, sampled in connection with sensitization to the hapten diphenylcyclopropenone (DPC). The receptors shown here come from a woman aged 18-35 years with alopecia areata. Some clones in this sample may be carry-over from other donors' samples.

CDR3 sequence: CASSPSGPSYEQYF. The CDR3 DNA is TGCGCCAGCAGCCCCTCAGGTCCCTCCTACGAGCAGTACTTC. This chain connects TRBV4-3 to TRBJ2-7, with D hard to call. Germline CDR1 reads LGHNA; CDR2 reads YSLEER. Trimming pared 4 bases from V and 0 bases from J, leaving 10 bases between. This CDR3 region has 14 residues.

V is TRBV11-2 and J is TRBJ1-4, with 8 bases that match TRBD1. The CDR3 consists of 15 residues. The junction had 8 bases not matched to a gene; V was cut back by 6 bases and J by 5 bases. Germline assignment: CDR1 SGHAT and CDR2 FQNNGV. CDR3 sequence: CASRRNRGNNEKLFF. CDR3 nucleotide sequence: TGTGCCAGCAGGCGCAACAGGGGGAACAATGAAAAACTGTTTTTT.

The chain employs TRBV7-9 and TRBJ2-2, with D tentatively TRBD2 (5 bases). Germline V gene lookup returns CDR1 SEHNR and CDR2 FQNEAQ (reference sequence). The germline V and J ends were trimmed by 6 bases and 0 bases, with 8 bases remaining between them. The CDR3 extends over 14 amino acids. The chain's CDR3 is CASSPDSNTGELFF. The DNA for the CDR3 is TGTGCCAGCAGTCCGGACTCGAACACCGGGGAGCTGTTTTTT.

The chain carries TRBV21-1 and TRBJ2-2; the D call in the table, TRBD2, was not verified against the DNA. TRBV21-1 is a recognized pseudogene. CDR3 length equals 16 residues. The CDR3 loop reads CASSWRGGDDAGELFF. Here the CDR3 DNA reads TGTGCCAGCAGCTGGCGAGGAGGGGATGACGCCGGGGAGCTGTTTTTT.

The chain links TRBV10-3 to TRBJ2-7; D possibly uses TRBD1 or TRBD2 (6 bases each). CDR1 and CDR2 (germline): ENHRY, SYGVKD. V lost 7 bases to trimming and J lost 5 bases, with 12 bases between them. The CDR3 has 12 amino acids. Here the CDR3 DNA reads TGTGCCATCAAGGGGGGAATCGACGAGCAGTACTTC. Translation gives CAIKGGIDEQYF.

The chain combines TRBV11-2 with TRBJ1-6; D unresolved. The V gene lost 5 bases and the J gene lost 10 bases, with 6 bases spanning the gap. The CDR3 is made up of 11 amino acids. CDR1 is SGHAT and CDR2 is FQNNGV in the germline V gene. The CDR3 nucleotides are TGTGCCAGCAGCCGAGACTCACCCCTCCACTTT. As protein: CASSRDSPLHF.

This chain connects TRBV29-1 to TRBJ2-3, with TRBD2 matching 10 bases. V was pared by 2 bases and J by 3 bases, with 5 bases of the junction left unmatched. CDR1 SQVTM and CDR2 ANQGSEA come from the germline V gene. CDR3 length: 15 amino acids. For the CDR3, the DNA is TGCAGCGTTGAATGGTCTAGCGGGGGAACAGATACGCAGTATTTT. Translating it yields CSVEWSSGGTDTQYF.

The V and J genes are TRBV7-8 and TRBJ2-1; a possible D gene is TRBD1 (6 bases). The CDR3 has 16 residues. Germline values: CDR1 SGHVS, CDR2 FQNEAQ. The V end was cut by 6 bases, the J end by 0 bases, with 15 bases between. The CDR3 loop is CASRVVGHSSYNEQFF. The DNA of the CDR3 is TGTGCCAGCAGAGTGGTGGGACACAGCTCCTACAATGAGCAGTTCTTC. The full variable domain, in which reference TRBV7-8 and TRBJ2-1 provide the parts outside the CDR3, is GAGVSQSPRYKVAKRGQDVALRCDPISGHVSLFWYQQALGQGPEFLTYFQNEAQLDKSGLPSDRFFAERPEGSVSTLKIQRTQQEDSAVYLCASRVVGHSSYNEQFFGPGTRLTVL.

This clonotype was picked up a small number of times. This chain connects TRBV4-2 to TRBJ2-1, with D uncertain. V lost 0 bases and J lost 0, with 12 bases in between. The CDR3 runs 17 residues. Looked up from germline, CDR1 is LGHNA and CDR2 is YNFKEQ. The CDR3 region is CASSQDLDASSYNEQFF. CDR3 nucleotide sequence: TGTGCCAGCAGCCAAGATCTGGACGCGAGCTCCTACAATGAGCAGTTCTTC.

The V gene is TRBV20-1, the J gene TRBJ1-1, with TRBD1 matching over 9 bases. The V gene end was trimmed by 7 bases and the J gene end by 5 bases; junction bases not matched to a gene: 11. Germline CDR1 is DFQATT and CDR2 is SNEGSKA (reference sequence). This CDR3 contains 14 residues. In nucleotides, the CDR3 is TGCAGTGTAGAAGGAAGGACAGGGGTGACTGAAGCTTTCTTT. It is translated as CSVEGRTGVTEAFF.

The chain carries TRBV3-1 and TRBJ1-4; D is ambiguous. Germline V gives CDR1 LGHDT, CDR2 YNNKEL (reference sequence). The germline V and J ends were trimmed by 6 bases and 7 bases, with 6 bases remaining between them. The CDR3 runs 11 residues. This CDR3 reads CASRRSEKLFF. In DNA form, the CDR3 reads TGTGCCAGCAGGAGGTCTGAAAAACTGTTTTTT.

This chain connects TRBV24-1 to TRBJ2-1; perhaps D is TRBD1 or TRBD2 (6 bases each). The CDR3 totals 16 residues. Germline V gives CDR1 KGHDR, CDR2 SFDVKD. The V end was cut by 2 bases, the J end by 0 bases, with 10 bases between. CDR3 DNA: TGTGCCACCAGTGATTCGGGGGCTACCTCCTACAATGAGCAGTTCTTC. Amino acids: CATSDSGATSYNEQFF.

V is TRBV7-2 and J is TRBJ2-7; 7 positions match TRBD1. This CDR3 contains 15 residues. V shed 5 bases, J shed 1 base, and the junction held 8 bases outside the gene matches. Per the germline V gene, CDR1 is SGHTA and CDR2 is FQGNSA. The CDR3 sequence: CASSMTGSPSYEQYF. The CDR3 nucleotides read TGTGCCAGCAGCATGACAGGGTCCCCTTCCTACGAGCAGTACTTC.

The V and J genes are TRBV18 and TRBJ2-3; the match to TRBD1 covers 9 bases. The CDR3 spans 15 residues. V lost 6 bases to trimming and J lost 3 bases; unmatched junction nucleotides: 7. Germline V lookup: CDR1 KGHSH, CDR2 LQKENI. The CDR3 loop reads CASSPGTGWTDTQYF. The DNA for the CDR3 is TGTGCCAGCTCCCCCGGGACAGGGTGGACAGATACGCAGTATTTT.

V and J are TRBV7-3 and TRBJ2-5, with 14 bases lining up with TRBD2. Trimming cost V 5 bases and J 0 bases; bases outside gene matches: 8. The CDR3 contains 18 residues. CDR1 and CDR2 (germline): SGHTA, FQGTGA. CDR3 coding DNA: TGTGCCAGCAGCCCGGCCGGGACTAGCGGGGGTGACCAAGAGACCCAGTACTTC. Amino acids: CASSPAGTSGGDQETQYF.

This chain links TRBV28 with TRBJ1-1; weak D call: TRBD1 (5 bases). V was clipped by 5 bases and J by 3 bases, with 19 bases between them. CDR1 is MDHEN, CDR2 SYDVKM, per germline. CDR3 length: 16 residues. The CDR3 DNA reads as TGTGCCAGCAGTACGGGACGCCACTTTGGCGACACTGAAGCTTTCTTT. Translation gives CASSTGRHFGDTEAFF.

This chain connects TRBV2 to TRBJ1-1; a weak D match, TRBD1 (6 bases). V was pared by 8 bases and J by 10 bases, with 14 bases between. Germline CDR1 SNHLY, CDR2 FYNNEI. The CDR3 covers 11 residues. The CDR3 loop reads CASPDSRGAFF. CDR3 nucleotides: TGTGCCAGCCCGGACAGTAGAGGAGCTTTCTTT.

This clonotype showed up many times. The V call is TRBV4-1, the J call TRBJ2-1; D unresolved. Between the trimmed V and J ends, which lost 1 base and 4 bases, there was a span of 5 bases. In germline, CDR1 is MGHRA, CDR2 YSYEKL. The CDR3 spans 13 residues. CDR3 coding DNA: TGCGCCAGCAGCCAAGGACCATACAATGAGCAGTTCTTC. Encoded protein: CASSQGPYNEQFF.

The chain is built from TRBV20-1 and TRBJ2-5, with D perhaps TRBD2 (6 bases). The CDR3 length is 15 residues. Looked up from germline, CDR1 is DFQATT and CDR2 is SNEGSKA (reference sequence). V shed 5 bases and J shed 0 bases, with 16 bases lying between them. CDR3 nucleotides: TGCAGTGCTTGTCCGGCGGGGCTTAACCAAGAGACCCAGTACTTC. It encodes CSACPAGLNQETQYF.